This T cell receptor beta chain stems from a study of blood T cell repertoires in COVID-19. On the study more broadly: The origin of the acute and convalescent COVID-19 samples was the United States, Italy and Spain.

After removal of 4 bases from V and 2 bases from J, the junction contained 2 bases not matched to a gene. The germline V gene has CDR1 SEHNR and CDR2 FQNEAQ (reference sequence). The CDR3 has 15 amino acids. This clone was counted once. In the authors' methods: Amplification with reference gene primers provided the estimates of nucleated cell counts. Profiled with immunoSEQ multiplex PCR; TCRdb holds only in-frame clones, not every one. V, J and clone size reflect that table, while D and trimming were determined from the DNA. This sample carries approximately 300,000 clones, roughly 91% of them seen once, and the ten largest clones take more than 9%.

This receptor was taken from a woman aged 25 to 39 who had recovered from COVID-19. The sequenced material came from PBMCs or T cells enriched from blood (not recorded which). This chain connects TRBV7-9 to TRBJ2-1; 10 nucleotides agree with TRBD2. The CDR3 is CASSSSGRAYNEQFF. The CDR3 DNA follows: TGTGCCAGCAGCTCAAGCGGGAGGGCCTACAATGAGCAGTTCTTC.